This TCR beta chain derives from a study of graft-versus-host responses after intestinal transplantation. Study-wide findings and caveats: Among recipient marrow samples, GvH clones were found; some appeared first in ileum or blood.

Measured with immunoSEQ multiplex PCR; TCRdb has only the in-frame clones, and not every one. The sample yields around 130,000 clones, approximately 92% seen once. For this clone: The antigen remains unidentified.

Germline lookup yields CDR1 MNHNS and CDR2 SASEGT. The germline V and J ends were trimmed by 3 bases and 7 bases, with 9 bases remaining between them. CDR3 size: 12 residues. The clonotype comes from a human donor who received an intestinal transplant. The sequenced sample was unstimulated CD4+ T cells sorted from spleen or lymph node cells, obtained before intestinal transplant. The rearrangement uses TRBV6-1 and TRBJ2-5; weak D call: TRBD2 (6 bases). The CDR3 DNA reads TGTGCCAGCAGTGAGGTGGGGGGGACCCAGTACTTC. It specifies CASSEVGGTQYF.